These T cell receptor beta chains were read from a single sample in a study of blood T cell repertoires in COVID-19. The data were produced by immunoSEQ multiplex PCR, yet TCRdb's version contains in-frame clones alone and is incomplete. The sample holds under 85,000 clones; about 86% are singletons and the top ten take 5% to 6.5%. The sample consisted of peripheral blood. All receptors come from a man aged 50-59 years with active COVID-19. Both conserved end residues are part of each CDR3. The order of the fields is clone size, V gene, J gene, D gene, CDR3 DNA, CDR3 protein. The D gene is left open where the match is weak. Clone size appears in some rows only: once, few, many, or a class for an expanded clone.

-	TRBV28	TRBJ1-2	-	TGTGCCAGCAGTCCACAGGGCTTCTATGGCTACACCTTC	CASSPQGFYGYTF
-	TRBV29-1	TRBJ1-4	-	TGCAGCGTGAGGGTCCAGGCTGAAAAACTGTTTTTT	CSVRVQAEKLFF
-	TRBV19	TRBJ1-1	TRBD1	TGTGCCAGTAGTATCCTGGTGGGCAGGGGGACTGAAGCTTTCTTT	CASSILVGRGTEAFF
-	TRBV21-1	TRBJ2-3	-	TGTGCCAGCACCCCCGGGCGGGAGGGCCTGACGGGGCAGTATTTT	CASTPGREGLTGQYF
-	TRBV5-4	TRBJ1-5	-	TGTGCCAGCAGCTACACAGGGAGCAATCAGCCCCAGCATTTT	CASSYTGSNQPQHF
-	TRBV18	TRBJ1-1	-	TGTGCCAGCTCGTTTGCGGGGGAGAACACTGAAGCTTTCTTT	CASSFAGENTEAFF
-	TRBV4-1	TRBJ2-7	TRBD2	TGCGCCAGCAGTCTTAGCGGGGGGGCCTACGAGCAGTACTTC	CASSLSGGAYEQYF
-	TRBV15	TRBJ2-5	TRBD2	TGTGCCACCAGCAGAGATTCCCTAGTCAGCGGGAAATTCCAGTACTTC	CATSRDSLVSGKFQYF
-	TRBV5-1	TRBJ1-1	-	TGCGCCAGCAGTCTAACAGGGAACACTGAAGCTTTCTTT	CASSLTGNTEAFF
-	TRBV24-1	TRBJ2-3	TRBD2	TGTGCCACCAGCCAGCGGGGGAGGTCAGATACGCAGTATTTT	CATSQRGRSDTQYF
many	TRBV9	TRBJ1-2	-	TGTGCCAGCAGCGCCCCGGGGGAGAACTATGGCTACACCTTC	CASSAPGENYGYTF
-	TRBV27	TRBJ2-3	-	TGTGCCAGCAGCGAAGTCTCTACCGCAGATACGCAGTATTTT	CASSEVSTADTQYF
-	TRBV5-1	TRBJ2-1	TRBD2	TGCGCCAGCAGCCCTGGCGGGACTAGCGGCTACAATGAGCAGTTCTTC	CASSPGGTSGYNEQFF
-	TRBV9	TRBJ2-5	TRBD1	TGTGCCAGCAGCGCTACAGGGGGCCTGGAGACCCAGTACTTC	CASSATGGLETQYF
-	TRBV7-6	TRBJ2-2	TRBD2	TGTGCCAGCAGTCAACAGAGCGGGGGGTACACCGGGGAGCTGTTTTTT	CASSQQSGGYTGELFF
-	TRBV6-5	TRBJ2-5	TRBD2	TGTGCCAGCAGTTACGGGGCTAGCGGGGGCCAAGAGACCCAGTACTTC	CASSYGASGGQETQYF
once	TRBV19	TRBJ2-6	TRBD2	TGTGCCAGTAGCCGGGACAGCATGGGACTAGCGGGTCGCTCTGGGGCCAACGTCCTGACTTTC	CASSRDSMGLAGRSGANVLTF
-	TRBV10-1	TRBJ2-7	TRBD2	TGCGCCAGCCCCCCCCAGGGACTAGTTGGTGAGCAGTACTTC	CASPPQGLVGEQYF
-	TRBV7-8	TRBJ2-7	TRBD1	TGTGCCAGCAGCTTAGGACAGGGGGACGAGCAGTACTTC	CASSLGQGDEQYF
-	TRBV28	TRBJ2-7	TRBD1	TGTGCCAGCAGTATCTCGCACAGGGGATACGAGCAGTACTTC	CASSISHRGYEQYF
-	TRBV5-6	TRBJ2-3	TRBD2	TGTGCCAGCAGAATTAGCGGGGGCACAGATACGCAGTATTTT	CASRISGGTDTQYF
-	TRBV9	TRBJ2-2	-	TGTGCCAGCAGTAACAACAGGCGGAACACCGGGGAGCTGTTTTTT	CASSNNRRNTGELFF
-	TRBV5-6	TRBJ2-7	-	TGTGCCAGCAGCTTGGTGTTTGGCAACTACGAGCAGTACTTC	CASSLVFGNYEQYF
-	TRBV7-6	TRBJ2-1	-	TGTGCCAGCAGCTTAACCGGAGGGCCGGGATACAATGAGCAGTTCTTC	CASSLTGGPGYNEQFF
-	TRBV9	TRBJ1-2	-	TGTGCCAGCAGCGTAGGTCGGGGGAACTATGATGGCTACACCTTC	CASSVGRGNYDGYTF
-	TRBV6-2/TRBV6-3	TRBJ2-3	-	TGTGCCAGCAGTTTTGCGAGGGTCCCAGATACGCAGTATTTT	CASSFARVPDTQYF
-	TRBV19	TRBJ2-7	TRBD1	TGTGCCAGTAGTATAGCTGGACAGGCAAGGTACGAGCAGTACTTC	CASSIAGQARYEQYF
few	TRBV7-8	TRBJ1-2	-	TGTGCCAGCAGCATGCGGCAGGGCTATGGCTACACCTTC	CASSMRQGYGYTF
-	TRBV6-5	TRBJ2-5	-	TGTGCCAGCAGTACCCCATGGGCTCAAGAGACCCAGTACTTC	CASSTPWAQETQYF